The clone carrying this T cell receptor beta chain was recorded only once. Use of 60 Vbeta and 13 Jbeta primers characterized the PCR. Clones were sequenced by immunoSEQ multiplex PCR, and TCRdb holds only the in-frame ones, with some missing. The sample contains 80,000 to 130,000 clones, approximately 77% of which appear only once. The length of the CDR3 is 15 residues. Germline V gene sequence: CDR1 MNHEY, CDR2 SMNVEV (reference sequence). Trimming took 6 bases from V and 9 from J, leaving 18 bases between them. This sample stems from a study of cytomegalovirus exposure and HLA in healthy donors. The sequencing sample was made of PBMCs. This sequence joins TRBV27 and TRBJ1-6; the D gene is possibly TRBD1 (6 bases). This clonotype was obtained from a male donor in good health and CMV-seropositive. For the CDR3, the DNA is TGTGCCAGCAGCACAGGTAGTCTAGGGGGTTCACCCCTCCACTTT. Amino acids: CASSTGSLGGSPLHF.